This entry features one TCR beta chain sequence. One junction end disagrees with the germline gene, perhaps due to a read error. If no ophthalmopathy progression occurred within 18 months, Graves' hyperthyroidism was stable. Those with hyperthyroidism were 18 to 65 years old, newly diagnosed, and ill for under 2 months. Patients showing uncontrolled infection, other autoimmune disease, pregnancy or lactation were ineligible. Template material for amplifying TCR beta CDR3 regions consisted of RNA transcripts. The HTBI set primed first-round TCR CDR3 RT-PCR. TCRdb reanalysed the multiplex PCR reads using MiXCR and keeps one entry per CDR3 protein. The sample consists of about 540,000 distinct CDR3 sequences, roughly 46% of them appearing once. The sample originates from a study of T cells in Graves' hyperthyroidism and ophthalmopathy. CDR3 length equals 15 residues. Germline assignment: CDR1 SGHAT and CDR2 FQNNGV.

The chain employs TRBV11-2 and TRBJ2-1; 7 nucleotides line up with TRBD1. The sample was peripheral blood or thyroid tissue (not recorded which). This TCR was sampled from a woman aged 18-30 years with Graves' hyperthyroidism. This CDR3 is CASSLEGASHNEQFF. Here the CDR3 DNA reads TGTGCTAGCAGCTTAGAGGGGGCCAGTCACAATGAGCAGTTCTTC.